This paragraph reports one TCR beta chain. The antigen is undetermined. This entry belongs to a study of CD8+ T cells in alopecia areata. Overall study: Affected scalp percentage set treated patients' severity scores.

Study conclusions and caveats: Affected lesional scalp, above all in alopecia totalis/universalis, was more clonal than normal scalp. The study found tofacitinib significantly decreased scalp clonality and expanded CD8+ clones among the top 100. During tofacitinib treatment, many expanded lesional clones remained in scalp and blood.

Per the germline V gene, CDR1 is PRHDT and CDR2 is FYEKMQ (reference sequence). The CDR3 covers 14 residues. V shed 3 bases and J 6 bases; nucleotides not matched to a gene: 7. RNA extraction was followed by reverse transcription into cDNA, which acted as the sequencing template. TCRdb's copy holds only in-frame clones and misses some; the assay was immunoSEQ multiplex PCR. The table includes about 290,000 clones, roughly 64% detected once. This sample's treatment: oral pan-JAK inhibitor, 5-10 mg twice daily. The receptor was derived from a human donor with alopecia areata. This chain connects TRBV13 to TRBJ2-7, with 8 nucleotides matching TRBD1. The material was CD4+ T cells sorted from blood, obtained at week 24, from a patient treated with tofacitinib. The chain's CDR3 is CASSLRQGMGEQYF. CDR3 DNA: TGTGCCAGCAGCTTGCGACAGGGGATGGGCGAGCAGTACTTC.